This TCR beta chain originates from a study of shared clonotypes between healthy human individuals. Study-wide results and caveats: On the whole, naive subsets had larger estimated richness than memory subsets had. Generation probabilities were higher for clonotypes shared across all four sorted-subset donors than for unshared ones.

A deep-level run was used for the assay. The method was immunoSEQ multiplex PCR; TCRdb's version includes in-frame clones alone and lacks a portion of them. The table includes approximately 2.1 million clones, 93% detected once. V was clipped by 1 base and J by 6 bases, with 9 bases between them. From germline, CDR1 is SGHAT and CDR2 FQNNGV. The CDR3 spans 14 residues. Of note for this clone: Its antigen is undetermined.

CD4+ cells underwent separation, giving CD45RA+ naive and CD45RA-negative memory subsets. The specimen sequenced was naive CD4+ T cells from PBMCs. Documented subset: CD45RA+ positively selected. This clonotype was sampled from a man younger than 35 in good health. Some clones in this sample may be carry-over from other donors' samples. The J gene is TRBJ1-4, the V gene TRBV11-2, with a tentative D call TRBD1 (5 bases). The CDR3 DNA reads TGTGCCAGCAGCTTAGGGTGGGGGGATGAAAAACTGTTTTTT. Encoded protein: CASSLGWGDEKLFF.